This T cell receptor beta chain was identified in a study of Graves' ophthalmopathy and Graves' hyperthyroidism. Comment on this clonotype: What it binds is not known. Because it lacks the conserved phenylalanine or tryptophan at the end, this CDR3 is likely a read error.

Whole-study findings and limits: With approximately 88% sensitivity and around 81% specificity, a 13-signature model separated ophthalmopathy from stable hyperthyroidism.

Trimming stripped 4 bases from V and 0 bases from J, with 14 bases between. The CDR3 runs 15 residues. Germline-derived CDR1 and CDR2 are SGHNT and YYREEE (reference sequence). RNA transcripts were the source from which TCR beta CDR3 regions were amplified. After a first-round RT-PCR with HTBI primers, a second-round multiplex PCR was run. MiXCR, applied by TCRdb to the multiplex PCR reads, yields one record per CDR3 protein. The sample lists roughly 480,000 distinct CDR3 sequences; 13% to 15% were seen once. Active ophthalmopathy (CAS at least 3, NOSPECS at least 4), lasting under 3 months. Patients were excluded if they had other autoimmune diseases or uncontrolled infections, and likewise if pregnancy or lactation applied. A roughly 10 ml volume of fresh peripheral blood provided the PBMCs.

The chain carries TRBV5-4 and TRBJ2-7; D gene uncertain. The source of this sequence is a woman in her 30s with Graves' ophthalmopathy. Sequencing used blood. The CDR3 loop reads CASSPWDASSYEQYL. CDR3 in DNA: TGTGCCAGCAGCCCATGGGATGCGAGCTCCTACGAGCAGTACTTG.